This TCR beta chain is from a study of cytomegalovirus exposure and HLA in healthy donors. Trimming cost V 5 bases and J 5 bases, with 18 bases left between them. Germline V lookup: CDR1 MNHNY, CDR2 SVGAGI (reference sequence). The length of the CDR3 is 15 residues. This table comes from immunoSEQ multiplex PCR, and its TCRdb copy is limited to in-frame clones, with some not included. This table has 200,000 to 250,000 clones, 87% appearing once. This clonotype was obtained from a man younger than 35 in good health and CMV-seronegative. The sample consisted of PBMCs. The chain uses TRBV6-6 and TRBJ2-5; tentatively, D is TRBD2 (6 bases). The CDR3 spells CASSGVSESGETQYF. The CDR3 bases are TGTGCCAGCAGTGGGGTCTCTGAGAGCGGGGAGACCCAGTACTTC.